These 19 T cell receptor beta chains were all obtained from the same sample, sequenced in a study of Graves' ophthalmopathy and Graves' hyperthyroidism. TCR beta CDR3 amplification used RNA transcripts. An opening RT-PCR round employed HTBI primers and preceded a second-round multiplex PCR. TCRdb called the multiplex PCR reads again in MiXCR, with one record for every CDR3 protein. Among over 11,000 distinct CDR3 sequences, approximately 48% were seen once, and the ten largest hold 45%. The specimen sequenced was peripheral blood. All receptors derive from a woman aged 25 to 39 with Graves' ophthalmopathy.

J is TRBJ2-7 and V is TRBV2; D remains unclear. V gave up 6 bases and J gave up 1 base, with 10 bases separating them. The CDR3 sequence is 13 residues long. The germline CDR1 and CDR2 sequences are SNHLY and FYNNEI. CDR3 protein: CASSITTSYEQYF. The CDR3 DNA follows: TGTGCCAGCAGCATCACCACTTCCTACGAGCAGTACTTC.

The chain couples TRBV6-7 to TRBJ1-5, with D possibly being TRBD1 (6 bases). TRBV6-7 is an open reading frame whose function is uncertain. The germline V and J ends were trimmed by 7 bases and 11 bases, with 9 bases remaining between them. CDR3 length equals 10 residues. For the CDR3, the DNA is TGTGCCAGCACCCACAGGGCCCAGCATTTT. Translated: CASTHRAQHF.

This clonotype was counted ten times or more. V and J are TRBV2 and TRBJ2-7; 8 bases are shared with TRBD1. Losses at the gene ends were 6 bases for V and 2 bases for J; bases not matched to a gene: 6. The CDR3 runs to 14 residues. Looked up from germline, CDR1 is SNHLY and CDR2 is FYNNEI. The CDR3 DNA reads TGTGCCAGCAGCCCTGGGACAGGAGCCTACGAGCAGTACTTC. It specifies CASSPGTGAYEQYF.

The chain joins TRBV7-9 to TRBJ2-7, with 7 positions matching TRBD1. Germline trimming cut 7 bases from V and 6 bases from J; bases unmatched to any gene: 6. CDR1 is SEHNR and CDR2 is FQNEAQ in the germline V gene (reference sequence). The CDR3 spans 12 residues. CDR3 DNA sequence: TGTGCCAGCACCGACAGGGTTGGCGAGCAGTACTTC. Translated: CASTDRVGEQYF. Full variable domain (missing parts from reference TRBV7-9 and TRBJ2-7): DTGVSQNPRHKITKRGQNVTFRCDPISEHNRLYWYRQTLGQGPEFLTYFQNEAQLEKSRLLSDRFSAERPKGSFSTLEIQRTEQGDSAMYLCASTDRVGEQYFGPGTRLTVT.

The genes are TRBV15 and TRBJ1-6; no clear D gene. V gave up 2 bases and J gave up 8 bases, with 7 bases separating them. The germline V gene has CDR1 LNHNV and CDR2 YYDKDF (reference sequence). CDR3 length: 13 amino acids. The CDR3 coding sequence is TGTGCCACCAGCAGACTGGAGGATTCACCCCTCCACTTT. Protein: CATSRLEDSPLHF.

This clonotype was detected a few times. V gene TRBV20-1 combines with J gene TRBJ2-7, with D maybe TRBD2 (6 bases). The CDR3 is made up of 16 amino acids. V was cut by 0 bases and J by 0 bases, with 15 bases left in between. Germline loops: CDR1 DFQATT, CDR2 SNEGSKA (reference sequence). CDR3 protein: CSARDLSGDFSYEQYF. In DNA, the CDR3 is TGCAGTGCTAGAGATCTTAGCGGAGACTTCTCCTACGAGCAGTACTTC.

The J gene is TRBJ2-3, the V gene TRBV10-2; 9 positions match TRBD2. Germline V gene data show CDR1 as WSHSY and CDR2 as SAAADI. CDR3 length: 15 residues. The ends lost 5 bases at V and 2 bases at J; junction bases unmatched: 5. In DNA, the CDR3 is TGCGCCAGCAGTCGTAGACTAGCGGTCACAGATACGCAGTATTTT. Translated, it gives CASSRRLAVTDTQYF.

The chain combines TRBV7-2 with TRBJ1-6; no reliable D call. Trimming took off 11 bases at V and 9 bases at J, with 17 bases between the two ends. The CDR3 runs to 13 residues. CDR1 SGHTA and CDR2 FQGNSA come from the germline V gene. The CDR3, as DNA: TGTGCCGGCATCAAGACAAGTTCTTCACCCCTCCACTTT. This gives the protein CAGIKTSSSPLHF.

Turning to this clonotype: Germline and junction disagree at one end, which may indicate a read error. The V gene is TRBV24-1, the J gene TRBJ2-1; tentative D call: TRBD1 (5 bases). There are 14 residues in the CDR3. Germline values: CDR1 KGHDR, CDR2 SFDVKD. The CDR3 nucleotides are TGTGTCAACAGTGAGGTAGGATTGGACAATGAGCGGTTCTTC. Translation: CVNSEVGLDNERFF.

Points on this clonotype: With a much larger clone just one base away, this may be a read error. The chain uses TRBV19 and TRBJ2-1; perhaps D is TRBD1 or TRBD2 (5 bases each). The germline gives CDR1 LNHDA, CDR2 SQIVND (reference sequence). Deletions cut 8 bases from V and 12 bases from J, with 17 bases between. This CDR3 region has 12 residues. CDR3 in amino acids: CASAPGTGRQFF. The CDR3, as DNA: TGTGCCAGTGCCCCAGGGACGGGACGGCAGTTCTTC. Full variable domain (outside the CDR3, taken from reference TRBV19 and TRBJ2-1): DGGITQSPKYLFRKEGQNVTLSCEQNLNHDAMYWYRQDPGQGLRLIYYSQIVNDFQKGDIAEGYSVSREKKESFPLTVTSAQKNPTAFYLCASAPGTGRQFFGPGTRLTVL.

This clonotype was recorded at least ten times. The chain couples TRBV29-1 to TRBJ2-7, with D perhaps matching TRBD1 or TRBD2 (5 bases each). The CDR3 is 12 residues long. Germline-derived CDR1 and CDR2 are SQVTM and ANQGSEA. Trimming stripped 7 bases from V and 2 bases from J, with 12 bases between. CDR3 nucleotide sequence: TGCAGCGCCTATGAGGGGACCTACGAGCAGTACTTC. Encoded protein: CSAYEGTYEQYF.

This clonotype was picked up a small number of times. V and J are TRBV6-1 and TRBJ2-1, with a weak D call TRBD2 (6 bases). The CDR3 totals 14 residues. V lost 6 bases and J lost 5, with 14 bases in between. Germline V lookup: CDR1 MNHNS, CDR2 SASEGT. In nucleotides, the CDR3 is TGTGCCAGCAGCCCGGGACTGCTGGACAATGAGCAGTTCTTC. Amino acid sequence: CASSPGLLDNEQFF.

The chain employs TRBV7-9 and TRBJ1-4; 7 nucleotides agree with TRBD1. This CDR3 spans 15 amino acids. Germline values: CDR1 SEHNR, CDR2 FQNEAQ (reference sequence). Trimming took 5 bases from V and 4 from J; bases not matched to a gene: 7. The CDR3 here is CASSRTGQLNEKLFF. The CDR3 region has the DNA TGTGCCAGCAGCCGTACGGGACAGCTTAATGAAAAACTGTTTTTT.

This clonotype was detected only a few times. This chain joins TRBV7-3 and TRBJ2-3; 10 bases fit TRBD1. The CDR3 runs 15 residues. V lost 0 bases to trimming and J lost 5 bases; unmatched junction nucleotides: 2. The germline CDR1 and CDR2 sequences are SGHTA and FQGTGA. The CDR3 sequence is CASSLTRDRGDTQYF. In DNA form, the CDR3 reads TGTGCCAGCAGCTTAACACGGGACAGGGGAGATACGCAGTATTTT.

The chain couples TRBV10-2 to TRBJ2-7, with D hard to call. The CDR3 spans 12 residues. Germline loops: CDR1 WSHSY, CDR2 SAAADI. The V end lost 7 bases, the J end lost 1 base, and 8 bases lay between the germline ends. The CDR3 DNA follows: TGCGCCAGCACTGGATCTTCCTACGAGCAGTACTTC. It translates to CASTGSSYEQYF.

This rearrangement joins TRBV2 to TRBJ2-7, with 9 bases fitting TRBD1. Germline V gene sequence: CDR1 SNHLY, CDR2 FYNNEI. The CDR3 has 15 residues. After removal of 2 bases from V and 6 bases from J, the junction contained 8 bases not matched to a gene. CDR3: CASSEYRGREGEQYF. CDR3 nucleotides: TGTGCCAGCAGTGAATACAGGGGGCGCGAGGGCGAGCAGTACTTC.

For the CDR3, the DNA is TGTGCCAGCAGTCGATACAGGAAACCTGGGGCCAACGTCCTGACTTTC. Amino acids: CASSRYRKPGANVLTF. The chain combines TRBV7-8 with TRBJ2-6; D might be TRBD1 (5 bases). The CDR3 runs 16 residues. CDR1 is SGHVS and CDR2 is FQNEAQ in the germline V gene. V was clipped by 6 bases and J by 2 bases, with 14 bases between them.

The rearrangement links TRBV7-8 to TRBJ2-1; no reliable D call. The CDR3 has 14 amino acids. Per germline, CDR1 SGHVS and CDR2 FQNEAQ. Trimming took off 2 bases at V and 0 bases at J, with 5 bases between the two ends. This CDR3 reads CASSLLSSYNEQFF. Here the CDR3 DNA reads TGTGCCAGCAGCTTACTGAGCTCCTACAATGAGCAGTTCTTC.

This clonotype was observed many times. One end of the junction does not line up with germline, which may come from a read error. The chain links TRBV19 to TRBJ2-1; D is perhaps TRBD2 (6 bases). CDR1 and CDR2 from the germline V gene are LNHDA and SQIVND (reference sequence). This CDR3 is 19 amino acids long. The CDR3 nucleotides read TGTGCCAGTAGTACTCCGGGAGTATCCCAACTGAGCTCCTACGATGAGCAGTTCTTC. Its protein product is CASSTPGVSQLSSYDEQFF.